This TCR beta chain stems from a study of cytomegalovirus exposure and HLA in healthy donors. Study background: An early data release held some 85 million unique TCRs from HLA-typed donors. Findings of the study overall: Later analysis reportedly placed an Asian-associated ancestry cluster below the roughly 680-donor mean in N-insertions. Later work found most CMV-associated TCR beta chains apparently HLA-restricted.

Concerning this clone itself: Its antigen is as yet unknown.

Vbeta (60) and Jbeta (13) primers were used in the PCR. TCRdb's table, derived via immunoSEQ multiplex PCR, lists solely in-frame clones and lacks some. This sample has around 190,000 clones, with 75% to 80% found just once. The CDR3 has 15 residues. V lost 4 bases, J lost 4 bases, and 6 bases stayed unmatched. Germline V gives CDR1 LGHNA, CDR2 YNFKEQ. Sequencing was performed on PBMCs. The chain carries TRBV4-2 and TRBJ2-7; 11 positions match TRBD2. The clonotype originates from a female donor in good health and CMV-seronegative. CDR3 bases: TGTGCCAGCAGCCCCGAACTAGCGGGAGCATACGAGCAGTACTTC. Translation: CASSPELAGAYEQYF.